There are many counts of the clone carrying this T cell receptor beta chain. Its antigen is as yet unknown. This record comes from a study of early T cells in non-severe SARS-CoV-2 infection. Study observations and caveats: In VDJdb matching, anti-spike CD8 responses were favored while private and CD4 specificities went missing.

One entry per CDR3 protein, called by TCRdb with MiXCR from the 5' RACE reads. The sample lists about 19,000 distinct CDR3 sequences, under 6.5% occurring once. Sequencing was carried out using whole blood. The receptor was isolated from an adult who was a healthcare worker with PCR-confirmed SARS-CoV-2 infection or an uninfected control (not recorded which).

Written as DNA, the CDR3 is TGCGCCAGCAGCCTCCTCCCGGGACAGAGCACAGATACGCAGTATTTT. It yields the protein CASSLLPGQSTDTQYF. V gene TRBV4-1 combines with J gene TRBJ2-3; TRBD1 matches at 7 bases. With 4 bases clipped from V and 0 bases from J, the junction kept 7 bases outside the gene matches. This CDR3 has 16 residues. In germline, CDR1 is MGHRA, CDR2 YSYEKL.